The clone carrying this T cell receptor (beta chain) has a count of ten or more. Its antigen is undetermined. The germline CDR1 and CDR2 sequences are DFQATT and SNEGSKA (reference sequence). V lost 4 bases and J lost 7, with 10 bases in between. The CDR3 is made up of 12 amino acids. The sample is drawn from a study of T cells after yellow fever vaccination. In TCRdb, the 5' RACE reads were re-called with MiXCR into one record per CDR3 protein. The sample carries hundreds of thousands of distinct CDR3 sequences, 8.7% recorded once. Study outcomes and limitations: Weaker overall, the secondary response nonetheless peaked faster (day 5 versus 15).

The genes are TRBV20-1 and TRBJ1-4, with D unclear. This sequence originates from a man between 18 and 35 years old who received the YFV17D yellow fever vaccine. The specimen was PBMCs, collected on the day of the first yellow fever vaccination. The CDR3 is CSATSDTEKLFF. DNA for the CDR3: TGCAGTGCTACCAGCGATACTGAAAAACTGTTTTTT.